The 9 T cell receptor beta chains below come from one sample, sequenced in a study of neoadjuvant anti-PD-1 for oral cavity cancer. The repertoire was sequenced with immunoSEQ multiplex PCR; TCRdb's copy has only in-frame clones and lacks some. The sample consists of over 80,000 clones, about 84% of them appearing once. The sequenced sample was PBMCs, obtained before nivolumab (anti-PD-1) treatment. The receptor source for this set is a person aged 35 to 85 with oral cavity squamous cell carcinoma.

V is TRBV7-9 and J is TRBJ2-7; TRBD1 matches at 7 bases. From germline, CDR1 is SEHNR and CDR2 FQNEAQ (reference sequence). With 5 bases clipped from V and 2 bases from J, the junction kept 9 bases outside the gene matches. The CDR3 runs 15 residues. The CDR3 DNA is TGTGCCAGCAGCCCCCTTGAGGGACAGACCTACGAGCAGTACTTC. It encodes CASSPLEGQTYEQYF.

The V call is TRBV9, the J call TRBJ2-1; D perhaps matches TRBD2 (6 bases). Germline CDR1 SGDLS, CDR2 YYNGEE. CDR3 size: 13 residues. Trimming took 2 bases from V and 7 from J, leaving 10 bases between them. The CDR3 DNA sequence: TGTGCCAGCAGCGTTTCGGGAGTAAATGAGCAGTTCTTC. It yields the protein CASSVSGVNEQFF.

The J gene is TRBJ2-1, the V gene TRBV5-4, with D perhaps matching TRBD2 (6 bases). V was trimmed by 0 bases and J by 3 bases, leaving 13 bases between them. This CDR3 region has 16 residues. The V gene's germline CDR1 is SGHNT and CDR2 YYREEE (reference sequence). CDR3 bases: TGTGCCAGCAGCTTGGGGGCGGGACCGCTCTACAATGAGCAGTTCTTC. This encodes CASSLGAGPLYNEQFF.

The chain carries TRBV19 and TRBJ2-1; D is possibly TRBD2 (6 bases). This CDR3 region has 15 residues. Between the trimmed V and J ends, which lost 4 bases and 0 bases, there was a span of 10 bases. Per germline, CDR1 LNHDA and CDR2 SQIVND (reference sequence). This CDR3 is CASSTGGSSYNEQFF. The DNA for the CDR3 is TGTGCCAGTAGTACCGGAGGGAGCTCCTACAATGAGCAGTTCTTC.

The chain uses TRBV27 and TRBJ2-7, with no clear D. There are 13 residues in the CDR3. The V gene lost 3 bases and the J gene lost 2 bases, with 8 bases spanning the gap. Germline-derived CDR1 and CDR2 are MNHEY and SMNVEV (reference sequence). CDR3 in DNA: TGTGCCAGCAGTTTTGCAGGTACCTACGAGCAGTACTTC. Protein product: CASSFAGTYEQYF.

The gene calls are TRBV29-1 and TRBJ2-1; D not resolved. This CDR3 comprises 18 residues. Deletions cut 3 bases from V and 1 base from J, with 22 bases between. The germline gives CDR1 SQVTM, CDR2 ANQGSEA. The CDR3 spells CSVDRPLIGQASYNEQFF. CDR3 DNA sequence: TGCAGCGTTGACCGACCCCTAATAGGCCAGGCATCCTACAATGAGCAGTTCTTC.

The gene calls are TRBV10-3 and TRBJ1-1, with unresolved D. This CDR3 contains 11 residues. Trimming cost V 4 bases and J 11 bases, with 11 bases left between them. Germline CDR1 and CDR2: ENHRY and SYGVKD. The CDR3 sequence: CAISAGGNAFF. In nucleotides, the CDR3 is TGTGCCATCAGTGCCGGTGGGAACGCTTTCTTT.

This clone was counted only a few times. CDR3 coding DNA: TGTGCCAGCACCAAAACAGGGGAGGATGGCTACACCTTC. This encodes CASTKTGEDGYTF. This chain links TRBV27 with TRBJ1-2; TRBD1 matches at 7 bases. The germline V gene has CDR1 MNHEY and CDR2 SMNVEV (reference sequence). V dropped 7 bases and J dropped 6; count of bases not matched to a gene: 8. This CDR3 region has 13 residues.

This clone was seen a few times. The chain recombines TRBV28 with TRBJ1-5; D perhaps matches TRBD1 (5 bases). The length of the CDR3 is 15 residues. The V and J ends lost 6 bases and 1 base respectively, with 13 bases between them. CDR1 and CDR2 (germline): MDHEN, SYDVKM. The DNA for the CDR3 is TGTGCCAGCAGCCACGATGGGGGAAGCAATCAGCCCCAGCATTTT. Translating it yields CASSHDGGSNQPQHF.